A selection of T cell receptor beta chains follows, all from one sample in a study of blood T cell repertoires in COVID-19. Sequencing was performed with immunoSEQ multiplex PCR; in TCRdb, only in-frame clones are kept and a portion is missing. The sample holds approximately 150,000 clones, around 90% seen once. Sequences were obtained from peripheral blood. Source of these receptors: a human donor in a cohort sampled during active COVID-19. The CDR3 runs from the conserved cysteine through the conserved F or W. D genes are given only for firm matches. Expanded clones get a size class; other rows say once, few or many, or leave the size out.

j_call | d_call | v_call | clone_size | cdr3_nt | cdr3_aa
TRBJ1-5 | NA | TRBV19 | NA | TGTGCCAGTAGTAGCCTGGGGACAAGAAGCAATCAGCCCCAGCATTTT | CASSSLGTRSNQPQHF
TRBJ2-7 | NA | TRBV3-1/TRBV3-2 | NA | TGTGCCAGCAGCCTCTCAGCGGATTACGAGCAGTACTTC | CASSLSADYEQYF
TRBJ1-2 | NA | TRBV6-5 | NA | TGTGCCACTAGGACTTCAGGCGACTATGGCTACACCTTC | CATRTSGDYGYTF
TRBJ1-2 | TRBD1 | TRBV28 | NA | TGTGCCAGCAGCCGAGGGACAGGCGACTATGGCTACACCTTC | CASSRGTGDYGYTF
TRBJ2-7 | NA | TRBV10-3 | once | TGTGCCATCGCGGGCCAGACGGAGGAGCAGTACTTC | CAIAGQTEEQYF
TRBJ2-3 | NA | TRBV10-3 | NA | TGTGCCATCAAAGCCAGGGGCGAATTGGATACGCAGTATTTT | CAIKARGELDTQYF
TRBJ1-2 | TRBD1 | TRBV29-1 | NA | TGCAGCGTTGTAGTTTCCAGGGGGAACTATGGCTACACCTTC | CSVVVSRGNYGYTF
TRBJ1-5 | TRBD1 | TRBV7-8 | NA | TGTGCCAGCAGCTGGGGACAGGGTGTAAGTCAGCCCCAGCATTTT | CASSWGQGVSQPQHF
TRBJ2-5 | NA | TRBV19 | NA | TGTGCCAGTAGTATAGAGGGAGACATAGGGGAGACCCAGTACTTC | CASSIEGDIGETQYF
TRBJ1-5 | TRBD1 | TRBV9 | NA | TGTGCCAGCAGCGTAGACGGACAGGGGGGTAGCAATCAGCCCCAGCATTTT | CASSVDGQGGSNQPQHF
TRBJ2-7 | TRBD2 | TRBV7-9 | NA | TGTGCCAGCAGCCGTCGGGAGGCAGTGTCCTACGAGCAGTACTTC | CASSRREAVSYEQYF
TRBJ2-3 | NA | TRBV11-2 | NA | TGTGCCAGCAGCTTAAATCCAGGGACAGATACGCAGTATTTT | CASSLNPGTDTQYF
TRBJ2-3 | NA | TRBV3-1/TRBV3-2 | NA | TGTGCCAGCAGCCAAGACCAGGCAGGGCGCAAGTATTTT | CASSQDQAGRKYF
TRBJ2-5 | NA | TRBV19 | once | TGTGCCAGTAGTTCAAAACGACAGCAAGAGACCCAGTACTTC | CASSSKRQQETQYF
TRBJ2-7 | TRBD2 | TRBV11-2 | NA | TGTGCCAGCAGCTTAGGGGTAGCGGGGGACTACTACGAGCAGTACTTC | CASSLGVAGDYYEQYF
TRBJ2-2 | TRBD1 | TRBV7-9 | NA | TGTGCCAGCAGCTTCCCCTTAGACAGGGCGAACACCGGGGAGCTGTTTTTT | CASSFPLDRANTGELFF
TRBJ1-1 | NA | TRBV5-5 | NA | TGTGCCAGCAGCTTGGGGGTGGCCAGGGTAGTCGCTGAAGCTTTCTTT | CASSLGVARVVAEAFF
TRBJ1-2 | NA | TRBV19 | once | TGTGCCAGTAGTATAGATCGGGGCTATGGCTACACCTTC | CASSIDRGYGYTF
TRBJ2-7 | TRBD1 | TRBV29-1 | NA | TGCAGCGTCGACAGGGGTGGCCACGAGCAGTACTTC | CSVDRGGHEQYF
TRBJ1-4 | NA | TRBV18 | NA | TGTGCCAGCTCATTCCAACAGGGTTTTAACGAAAAACTGTTTTTT | CASSFQQGFNEKLFF
TRBJ1-1 | NA | TRBV7-8 | NA | TGTGCCAGCAGCTTACCAGAGGGCTACACTGAAGCTTTCTTT | CASSLPEGYTEAFF
TRBJ1-2 | NA | TRBV4-3 | NA | TGCGCCAGCAGCCAAGAGCTACGGAACTATGGCTACACCTTC | CASSQELRNYGYTF
TRBJ1-2 | TRBD1 | TRBV11-1 | NA | TGTGCCAGCAGCTATACCGGGACAGGGGTAAACTATGGCTACACCTTC | CASSYTGTGVNYGYTF
TRBJ2-3 | NA | TRBV5-1 | NA | TGCGCCAGCAGCTTCGGGTCTAGCACAGATACGCAGTATTTT | CASSFGSSTDTQYF
TRBJ2-3 | NA | TRBV21-1 | NA | TGTGCCAGCAGCAAAGAGGGCCTAGCGGGGGGATCAACTAGCACAGATACGCAGTATTTT | CASSKEGLAGGSTSTDTQYF
TRBJ1-1 | NA | TRBV4-3 | NA | TGCGCCAGCAGCCTCTACAACCGGGCTGAAGCTTTCTTT | CASSLYNRAEAFF
TRBJ2-3 | TRBD2 | TRBV9 | NA | TGTGCCAGCAGGGGCGCGGGGGAGGCTCCAGATACGCAGTATTTT | CASRGAGEAPDTQYF
TRBJ1-3 | NA | TRBV7-8 | NA | TGTGCCAGCAGCTTAGCGGGCCGTCACTCTGGAAACACCATATATTTT | CASSLAGRHSGNTIYF
TRBJ2-7 | NA | TRBV4-3 | NA | TGCGCCAGCAGCCAAGAGAATGTCCCCTACTACGAGCAGTACTTC | CASSQENVPYYEQYF
TRBJ1-5 | TRBD1 | TRBV5-5 | NA | TGTGCCAGCAGCAGTACAGGGGGTATGGATCTCCCCCAGCATTTT | CASSSTGGMDLPQHF
TRBJ2-3 | NA | TRBV2 | NA | TGTGCCAGCAGTATATGGGCGGACGGGGTCACAGATACGCAGTATTTT | CASSIWADGVTDTQYF
TRBJ1-2 | NA | TRBV27 | NA | TGTGCCAGCAGCTGGGGAGGGGGAGGGTATGGCTACACCTTC | CASSWGGGGYGYTF
TRBJ1-2 | NA | TRBV6-2/TRBV6-3 | NA | TGTGCCAGCACCCCTACGGGGGTTAACTATGGCTACACCTTC | CASTPTGVNYGYTF